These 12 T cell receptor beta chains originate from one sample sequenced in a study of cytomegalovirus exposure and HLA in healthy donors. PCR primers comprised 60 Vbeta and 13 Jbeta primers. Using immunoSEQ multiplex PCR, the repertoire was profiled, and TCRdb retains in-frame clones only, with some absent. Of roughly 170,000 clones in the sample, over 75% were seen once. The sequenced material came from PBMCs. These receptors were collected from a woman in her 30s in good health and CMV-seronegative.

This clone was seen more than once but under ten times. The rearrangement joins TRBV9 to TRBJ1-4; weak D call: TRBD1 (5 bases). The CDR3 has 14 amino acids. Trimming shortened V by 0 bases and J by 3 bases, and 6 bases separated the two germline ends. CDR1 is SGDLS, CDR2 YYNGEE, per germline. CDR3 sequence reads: CASSVEGSNEKLFF. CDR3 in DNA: TGTGCCAGCAGCGTAGAGGGGTCTAATGAAAAACTGTTTTTT.

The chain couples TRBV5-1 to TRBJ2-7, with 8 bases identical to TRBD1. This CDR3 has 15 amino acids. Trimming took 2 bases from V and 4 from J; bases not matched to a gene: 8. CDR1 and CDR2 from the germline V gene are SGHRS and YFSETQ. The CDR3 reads CASSFNPGQEYEQYF. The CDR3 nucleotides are TGCGCCAGCAGCTTTAATCCGGGACAGGAATACGAGCAGTACTTC.

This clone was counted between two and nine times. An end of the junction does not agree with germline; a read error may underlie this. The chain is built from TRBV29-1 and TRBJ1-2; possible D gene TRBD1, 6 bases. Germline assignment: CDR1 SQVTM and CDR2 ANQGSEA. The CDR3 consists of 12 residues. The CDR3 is CSVDQGYYGYPF. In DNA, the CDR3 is TGCAGCGTTGATCAGGGGTACTATGGCTACCCCTTC.

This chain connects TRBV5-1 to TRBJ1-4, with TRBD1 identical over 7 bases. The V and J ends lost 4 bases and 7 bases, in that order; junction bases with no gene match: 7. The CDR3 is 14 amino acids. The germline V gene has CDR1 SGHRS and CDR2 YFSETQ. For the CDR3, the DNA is TGCGCCAGCAGCGATCGACAGGGAGGTGAAAAACTGTTTTTT. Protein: CASSDRQGGEKLFF.

The CDR3 loop reads CASSLTTSGNQFF. CDR3 DNA sequence: TGTGCCAGCAGCTTGACCACTAGCGGGAATCAGTTCTTC. The chain couples TRBV7-8 to TRBJ2-1, with TRBD2 matching over 10 bases. Germline lookup yields CDR1 SGHVS and CDR2 FQNEAQ. This CDR3 has 13 amino acids. Losses at the gene ends were 3 bases for V and 13 bases for J; bases not matched to a gene: 6.

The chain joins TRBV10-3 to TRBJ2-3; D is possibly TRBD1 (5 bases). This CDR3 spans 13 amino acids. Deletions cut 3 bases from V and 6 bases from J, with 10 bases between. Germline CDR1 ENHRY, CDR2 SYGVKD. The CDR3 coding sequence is TGTGCCATCAGTGACAAACCAGGGGATACGCAGTATTTT. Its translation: CAISDKPGDTQYF.

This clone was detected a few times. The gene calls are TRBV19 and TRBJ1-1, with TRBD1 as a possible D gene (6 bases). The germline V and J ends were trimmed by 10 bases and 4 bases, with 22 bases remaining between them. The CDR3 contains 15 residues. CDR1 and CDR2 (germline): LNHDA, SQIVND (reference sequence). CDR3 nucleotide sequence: TGTGCCACCAGAACTGGGGGGGGCCAAGCCACTGAAGCTTTCTTT. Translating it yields CATRTGGGQATEAFF.

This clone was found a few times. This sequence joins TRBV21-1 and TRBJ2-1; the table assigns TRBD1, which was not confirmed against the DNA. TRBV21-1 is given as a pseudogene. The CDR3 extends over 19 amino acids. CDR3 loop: CASSKKIGTGESSYNEQFF. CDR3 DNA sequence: TGTGCCAGCAGCAAAAAGATCGGCACAGGGGAGAGCTCCTACAATGAGCAGTTCTTC.

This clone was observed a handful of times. This CDR3 is CASSQDLSGAGVTDTQYF. In DNA, the CDR3 is TGCGCCAGCAGCCAAGATTTGAGCGGGGCGGGGGTTACAGATACGCAGTATTTT. The chain couples TRBV4-3 to TRBJ2-3, with TRBD2 matching over 7 bases. The CDR3 consists of 18 residues. With V trimmed by 0 bases and J by 3 bases, 12 bases remained unmatched. Germline V lookup: CDR1 LGHNA, CDR2 YSLEER.

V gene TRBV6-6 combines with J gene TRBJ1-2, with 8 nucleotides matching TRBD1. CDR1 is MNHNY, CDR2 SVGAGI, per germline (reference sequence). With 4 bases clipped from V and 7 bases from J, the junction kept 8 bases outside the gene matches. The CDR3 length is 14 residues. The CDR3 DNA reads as TGTGCCAGCAGTTCGGACAGGGCTTCGGGTGGCTACACCTTC. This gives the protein CASSSDRASGGYTF.

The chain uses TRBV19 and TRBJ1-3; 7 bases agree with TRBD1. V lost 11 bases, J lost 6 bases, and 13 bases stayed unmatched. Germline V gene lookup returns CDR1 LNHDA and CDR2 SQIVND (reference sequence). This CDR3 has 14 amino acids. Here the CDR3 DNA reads TGTGCCCACGACAGACAGGGTCGAGAAAACACCATATATTTT. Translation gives CAHDRQGRENTIYF. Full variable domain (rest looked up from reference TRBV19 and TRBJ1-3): DGGITQSPKYLFRKEGQNVTLSCEQNLNHDAMYWYRQDPGQGLRLIYYSQIVNDFQKGDIAEGYSVSREKKESFPLTVTSAQKNPTAFYLCAHDRQGRENTIYFGEGSWLTVV.

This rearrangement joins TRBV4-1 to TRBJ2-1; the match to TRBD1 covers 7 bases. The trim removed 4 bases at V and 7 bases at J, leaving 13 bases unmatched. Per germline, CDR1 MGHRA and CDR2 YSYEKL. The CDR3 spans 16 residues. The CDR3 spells CASSPITGQWRNEQFF. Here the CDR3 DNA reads TGCGCCAGCAGCCCGATAACGGGACAGTGGAGGAATGAGCAGTTCTTC.